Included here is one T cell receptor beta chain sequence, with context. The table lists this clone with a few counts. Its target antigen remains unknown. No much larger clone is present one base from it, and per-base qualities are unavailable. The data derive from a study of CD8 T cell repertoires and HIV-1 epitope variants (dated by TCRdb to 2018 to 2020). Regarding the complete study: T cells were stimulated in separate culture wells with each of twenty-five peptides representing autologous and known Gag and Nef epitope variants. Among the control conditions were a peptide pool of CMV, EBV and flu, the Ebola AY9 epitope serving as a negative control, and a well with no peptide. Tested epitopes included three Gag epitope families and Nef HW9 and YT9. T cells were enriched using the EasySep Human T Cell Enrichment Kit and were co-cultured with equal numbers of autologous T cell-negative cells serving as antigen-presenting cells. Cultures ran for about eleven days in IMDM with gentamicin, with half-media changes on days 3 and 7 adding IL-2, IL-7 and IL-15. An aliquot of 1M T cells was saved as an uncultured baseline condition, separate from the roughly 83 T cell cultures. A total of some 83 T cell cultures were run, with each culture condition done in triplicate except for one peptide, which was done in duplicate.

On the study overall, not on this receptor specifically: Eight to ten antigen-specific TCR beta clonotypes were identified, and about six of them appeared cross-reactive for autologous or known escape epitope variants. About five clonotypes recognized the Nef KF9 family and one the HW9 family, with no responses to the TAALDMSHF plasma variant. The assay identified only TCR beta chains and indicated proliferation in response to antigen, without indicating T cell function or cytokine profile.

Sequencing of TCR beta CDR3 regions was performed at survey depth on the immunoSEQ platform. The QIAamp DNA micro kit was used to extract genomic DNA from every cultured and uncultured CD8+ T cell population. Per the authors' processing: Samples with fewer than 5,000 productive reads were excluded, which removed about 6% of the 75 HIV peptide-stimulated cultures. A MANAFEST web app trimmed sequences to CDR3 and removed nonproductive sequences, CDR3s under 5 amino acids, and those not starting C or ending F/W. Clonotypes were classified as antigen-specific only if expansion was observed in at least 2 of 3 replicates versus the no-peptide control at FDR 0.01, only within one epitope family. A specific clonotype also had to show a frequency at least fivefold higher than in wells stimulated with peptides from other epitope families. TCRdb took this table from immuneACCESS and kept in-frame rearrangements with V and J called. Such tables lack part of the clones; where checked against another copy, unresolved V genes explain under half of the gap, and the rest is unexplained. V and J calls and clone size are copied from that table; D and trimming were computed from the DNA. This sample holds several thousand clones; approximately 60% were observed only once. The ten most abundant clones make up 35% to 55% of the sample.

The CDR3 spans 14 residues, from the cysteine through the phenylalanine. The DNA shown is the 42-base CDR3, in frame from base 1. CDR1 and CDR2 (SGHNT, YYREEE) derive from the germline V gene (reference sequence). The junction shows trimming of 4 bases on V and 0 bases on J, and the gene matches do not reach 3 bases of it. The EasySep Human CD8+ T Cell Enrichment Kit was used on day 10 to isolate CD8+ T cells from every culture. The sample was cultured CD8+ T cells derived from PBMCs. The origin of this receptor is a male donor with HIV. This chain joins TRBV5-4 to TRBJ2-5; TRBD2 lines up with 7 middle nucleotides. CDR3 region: CASSDGTNQETQYF. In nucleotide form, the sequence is TGTGCCAGCAGCGATGGGACTAACCAAGAGACCCAGTACTTC. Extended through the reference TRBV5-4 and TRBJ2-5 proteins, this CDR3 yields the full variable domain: ETGVTQSPTHLIKTRGQQVTLRCSSQSGHNTVSWYQQALGQGPQFIFQYYREEENGRGNFPPRFSGLQFPNYSSELNVNALELDDSALYLCASSDGTNQETQYFGPGTRLLVL.